The 27 T cell receptor beta chains presented below share a single source sample, sequenced in a study of T cell repertoires in cytomegalovirus infection. TCRdb reprocessed the reads with MiXCR, giving one entry per CDR3 protein. Of 110,000 to 150,000 distinct CDR3 sequences in the sample, roughly 6.5% were seen once. Sequenced: PBMCs. The receptors stem from a human donor in good health (CMV status not recorded). Some clones in this sample may be carry-over from other donors' samples.

The sample holds many counts of this clonotype. The chain joins TRBV7-2 to TRBJ2-5; 10 positions match TRBD2. CDR3 length: 16 amino acids. Unmatched junction bases numbered 6, after V lost 1 base and J lost 4 bases. Germline CDR1 is SGHTA and CDR2 is FQGNSA. This chain's CDR3 is CASSLDPSGGPETQYF. The CDR3, as DNA: TGTGCCAGCAGCTTAGATCCTAGCGGGGGACCAGAGACCCAGTACTTC.

This clonotype was recorded many times. V and J are TRBV6-6 and TRBJ1-6, with TRBD1 matching over 10 bases. The CDR3 sequence is 19 residues long. Germline V lookup: CDR1 MNHNY, CDR2 SVGAGI (reference sequence). The trim removed 5 bases at V and 2 bases at J, leaving 12 bases unmatched. The DNA for the CDR3 is TGTGCCAGCAGTGCACATCGGGACAGGGGCACGACCTATAATTCACCCCTCCACTTT. It yields the protein CASSAHRDRGTTYNSPLHF.

This clonotype occurred a few times. V and J are TRBV20-1 and TRBJ2-7, with TRBD2 matching 8 bases. Germline CDR1 and CDR2: DFQATT and SNEGSKA (reference sequence). The CDR3 extends over 15 amino acids. Losses at the gene ends were 8 bases for V and 5 bases for J; bases not matched to a gene: 17. The CDR3 DNA reads TGCAGTCCCGGGGGGGAGGACGGGGCCGTCCACGAGCAGTACTTC. Its protein is CSPGGEDGAVHEQYF.

Many counts were recorded for this clonotype. The V gene is TRBV19, the J gene TRBJ2-7; TRBD2 matches at 7 bases. V dropped 3 bases and J dropped 5; count of bases not matched to a gene: 1. Germline lookup yields CDR1 LNHDA and CDR2 SQIVND (reference sequence). The CDR3 totals 12 residues. The CDR3 nucleotides read TGTGCCAGTAGTATCGGGGGGAACGAGCAGTACTTC. As protein: CASSIGGNEQYF. Using reference TRBV19 and TRBJ2-7 for the parts outside the CDR3, the full variable domain is DGGITQSPKYLFRKEGQNVTLSCEQNLNHDAMYWYRQDPGQGLRLIYYSQIVNDFQKGDIAEGYSVSREKKESFPLTVTSAQKNPTAFYLCASSIGGNEQYFGPGTRLTVT.

The chain carries TRBV7-8 and TRBJ1-4; D not resolved. This CDR3 comprises 11 residues. Per germline, CDR1 SGHVS and CDR2 FQNEAQ. V was clipped by 5 bases and J by 8 bases, with 6 bases between them. In DNA form, the CDR3 reads TGTGCCAGCAGCAAGACAGAAAAACTGTTTTTT. Protein: CASSKTEKLFF.

This clonotype showed up many times. The rearrangement uses TRBV20-1 and TRBJ1-1; 9 bases line up with TRBD1. The CDR3 totals 14 residues. V gave up 6 bases and J gave up 3 bases; unmatched junction bases: 8. Germline loops: CDR1 DFQATT, CDR2 SNEGSKA (reference sequence). CDR3 loop: CSAAGTGPHTEAFF. The CDR3 region has the DNA TGCAGTGCCGCCGGGACAGGGCCGCACACTGAAGCTTTCTTT.

Comments on this clonotype: A much larger clonotype is one base distant, so this may be a read error. The rearrangement links TRBV19 to TRBJ2-3; D is uncertain. Trimming stripped 5 bases from V and 2 bases from J, with 11 bases between. This CDR3 region has 14 residues. Germline CDR1 reads LNHDA; CDR2 reads SQIVND (reference sequence). DNA of the CDR3: TGTGCCAGTAGTGCAGCACGGGTCACAGATACGCAGTATTTT. Encoded protein: CASSAARVTDTQYF.

Ten or more counts support this clonotype. This chain links TRBV7-2 with TRBJ2-7; TRBD2 agrees at 11 bases. This CDR3 has 16 residues. The ends lost 4 bases at V and 0 bases at J; junction bases unmatched: 5. In germline, CDR1 is SGHTA, CDR2 FQGNSA. The CDR3 sequence is CASSSYSGGASYEQYF. Here the CDR3 DNA reads TGTGCCAGCAGCTCATATAGCGGGGGGGCCTCCTACGAGCAGTACTTC.

This clonotype has more than one count but fewer than ten. The chain combines TRBV6-1 with TRBJ2-1, with D hard to call. Trimming removed 6 bases at V and 7 bases at J, with 10 bases between. This CDR3 comprises 12 residues. Per germline, CDR1 MNHNS and CDR2 SASEGT. The CDR3 region has the DNA TGTGCCAGCAGCCCCGACCAGAATGAGCAGTTCTTC. This codes for CASSPDQNEQFF.

Notes on this clonotype: The germline gene is not matched at one end of the junction; a read error may be the cause. V usage is TRBV5-3 and J usage is TRBJ2-3; D is undetermined. TRBV5-3 is an open reading frame whose function is uncertain. This CDR3 region has 14 residues. The CDR3 DNA is TGTGCCAGCAGCTTGTACAAAAATACAGATACGCAGTATTTT. Protein: CASSLYKNTDTQYF.

This clonotype was observed at least ten times. This chain uses TRBV7-9 with TRBJ2-3; either TRBD1 or TRBD2 may supply D (5 bases each). V lost 2 bases and J 1 base, leaving 10 bases between the germline ends. This CDR3 comprises 15 residues. Germline assignment: CDR1 SEHNR and CDR2 FQNEAQ (reference sequence). The CDR3: CASSLRDARTDTQYF. CDR3 nucleotide sequence: TGTGCCAGCAGCTTACGGGACGCTCGCACAGATACGCAGTATTTT.

This clonotype was recorded a few times. V usage is TRBV10-3 and J usage is TRBJ1-6; 7 positions match TRBD1. Looked up from germline, CDR1 is ENHRY and CDR2 is SYGVKD. The junction had 7 bases not matched to a gene; V was cut back by 4 bases and J by 10 bases. The CDR3 sequence is 14 residues long. CDR3 region: CAISVKGAESPLHF. As DNA, the CDR3 is TGTGCCATCAGTGTAAAGGGGGCAGAGTCACCCCTCCACTTT.

This clonotype was seen repeatedly, ten times or more. The chain recombines TRBV7-2 with TRBJ1-5; 8 bases agree with TRBD1. The V gene end was trimmed by 4 bases and the J gene end by 1 base; junction bases not matched to a gene: 3. CDR3 length equals 15 residues. Looked up from germline, CDR1 is SGHTA and CDR2 is FQGNSA. The CDR3 region is CASSSQGVSNQPQHF. The DNA for the CDR3 is TGTGCCAGCAGCTCACAGGGGGTCAGCAATCAGCCCCAGCATTTT.

This clonotype was seen ten or more times. This rearrangement joins TRBV20-1 to TRBJ1-3; perhaps TRBD1 as D (5 bases). The V end lost 5 bases, the J end lost 2 bases, and 16 bases lay between the germline ends. The CDR3 has 15 residues. The germline gives CDR1 DFQATT, CDR2 SNEGSKA (reference sequence). The CDR3 DNA reads TGCAGTGCTCTCCTAGACAGTCATGCTGGAAACACCATATATTTT. The encoded protein is CSALLDSHAGNTIYF.

This clonotype was picked up many times. The gene calls are TRBV6-2 or TRBV6-3 and TRBJ2-5, with 9 bases that match TRBD2. Germline CDR1 is MNHEY and CDR2 is SVGEGT. V lost 2 bases, J lost 1 base, and 2 bases stayed unmatched. CDR3 length: 15 amino acids. The CDR3 reads CASSYPTSGQETQYF. The CDR3 DNA reads TGTGCCAGCAGTTACCCGACTAGCGGCCAAGAGACCCAGTACTTC.

At least ten counts were recorded for this clonotype. This chain uses TRBV7-6 with TRBJ1-4; no reliable D call. The CDR3 extends over 15 amino acids. The V gene's germline CDR1 is SGHVS and CDR2 FNYEAQ. The V end lost 5 bases, the J end lost 0 bases, and 10 bases lay between the germline ends. The DNA of the CDR3 is TGTGCCAGCAGCCAAACAGCTTCAACTAATGAAAAACTGTTTTTT. Translating it yields CASSQTASTNEKLFF.

This clonotype has at least ten counts. The chain is built from TRBV24-1 and TRBJ2-3, with TRBD1 matching over 9 bases. The germline V gene encodes CDR1 KGHDR and CDR2 SFDVKD. The V and J ends lost 4 bases and 3 bases, in that order; junction bases with no gene match: 10. The CDR3 has 17 amino acids. CDR3 residues: CATSDPNTGGWTDTQYF. DNA of the CDR3: TGTGCCACCAGTGACCCTAATACAGGGGGCTGGACAGATACGCAGTATTTT.

This clonotype has ten or more counts. This rearrangement joins TRBV7-3 to TRBJ2-3; D gene unclear. This CDR3 is built from 15 residues. V gave up 5 bases and J gave up 4 bases, with 16 bases separating them. Germline V gene sequence: CDR1 SGHTA, CDR2 FQGTGA. CDR3 sequence reads: CASSPGHNMPDTQYF. In nucleotides, the CDR3 is TGTGCCAGCAGCCCCGGCCATAATATGCCAGATACGCAGTATTTT.

This chain links TRBV7-2 with TRBJ1-1; D might be TRBD1 (5 bases). Germline CDR1 reads SGHTA; CDR2 reads FQGNSA. CDR3 length equals 14 residues. V lost 5 bases and J 3 bases, leaving 13 bases between the germline ends. CDR3: CASSRGFRDTEAFF. In DNA form, the CDR3 reads TGTGCCAGCAGCCGGGGATTCAGGGACACTGAAGCTTTCTTT.

The V and J genes are TRBV25-1 and TRBJ1-2; weak D call: TRBD1 (6 bases). The ends were cut back, 0 bases at V and 8 bases at J, with 13 bases in the middle. This CDR3 is 14 amino acids long. Germline-derived CDR1 and CDR2 are MGHDK and SYGVNS. The CDR3 protein is CASSEYIGQSGYTF. DNA of the CDR3: TGTGCCAGCAGTGAATATATAGGACAGTCGGGCTACACCTTC.

There are many counts of this clonotype. The J gene is TRBJ1-3, the V gene TRBV5-1; 7 bases align to TRBD1. CDR3 size: 17 residues. In germline, CDR1 is SGHRS, CDR2 YFSETQ. Trimming took 2 bases from V and 0 from J; bases not matched to a gene: 8. The CDR3 is CASSFTPGTVSGNTIYF. The CDR3 nucleotides are TGCGCCAGCAGCTTTACTCCCGGGACAGTCTCTGGAAACACCATATATTTT. Full variable domain (missing parts from reference TRBV5-1 and TRBJ1-3): KAGVTQTPRYLIKTRGQQVTLSCSPISGHRSVSWYQQTPGQGLQFLFEYFSETQRNKGNFPGRFSGRQFSNSRSEMNVSTLELGDSALYLCASSFTPGTVSGNTIYFGEGSWLTVV.

The J gene is TRBJ1-1, the V gene TRBV2; perhaps TRBD1 as D (5 bases). This CDR3 is 13 amino acids long. Germline CDR1 reads SNHLY; CDR2 reads FYNNEI. Trimming stripped 9 bases from V and 1 base from J, with 12 bases between. CDR3 nucleotide sequence: TGTGCCAGACGCAGGGAAAGGAACACTGAAGCTTTCTTT. Amino acids: CARRRERNTEAFF. Full variable domain (outside the CDR3, taken from reference TRBV2 and TRBJ1-1): EPEVTQTPSHQVTQMGQEVILRCVPISNHLYFYWYRQILGQKVEFLVSFYNNEISEKSEIFDDQFSVERPDGSNFTLKIRSTKLEDSAMYFCARRRERNTEAFFGQGTRLTVV.

This clonotype was detected ten times or more. The germline gene is not matched at one end of the junction; a read error may be the cause. The chain links TRBV30 to TRBJ2-7, with D possibly being TRBD1 or TRBD2 (6 bases each). From germline, CDR1 is GTSNPN and CDR2 SVGIG (reference sequence). The CDR3 has 11 amino acids. The CDR3 protein is CARREGGEQYF. As DNA, the CDR3 is TGTGCCCGGAGGGAAGGGGGCGAGCAGTACTTC.

In this sample, this clonotype turned up many times. This chain links TRBV27 with TRBJ2-5, with 13 nucleotides matching TRBD2. The length of the CDR3 is 15 residues. V trimming: 6 bases; J trimming: 5 bases; junction bases outside the gene matches: 6. Germline lookup yields CDR1 MNHEY and CDR2 SMNVEV (reference sequence). In nucleotides, the CDR3 is TGTGCCAGCAGAACTAGCGGGGGGGCCAGTGAGACCCAGTACTTC. It encodes CASRTSGGASETQYF.

As regards this clonotype: A much larger clone differs by one base, so this may be a read error. The chain uses TRBV28 and TRBJ1-5, with a tentative D call TRBD1 (6 bases). Germline loops: CDR1 MDHEN, CDR2 SYDVKM. CDR3 size: 13 residues. The CDR3 sequence: CAITGRSNQPQQF. The DNA for the CDR3 is TGTGCCATCACAGGGAGAAGCAATCAGCCCCAGCAATTT.

This clonotype appeared a few times. The chain recombines TRBV19 with TRBJ1-1; possible D gene TRBD1, 6 bases. V lost 5 bases and J 1 base, leaving 17 bases between the germline ends. CDR3 size: 16 residues. Per the germline V gene, CDR1 is LNHDA and CDR2 is SQIVND (reference sequence). CDR3 region: CASSASTGAGNTEAFF. The CDR3 DNA reads TGTGCCAGTAGTGCCTCGACGGGGGCAGGGAACACTGAAGCTTTCTTT.

This clonotype occurred a few times. V gene TRBV20-1 combines with J gene TRBJ1-1; the D is unclear. This CDR3 contains 14 residues. V lost 2 bases, J lost 0 bases, and 10 bases lay in between. Germline V CDR1 and CDR2: DFQATT, SNEGSKA (reference sequence). The chain's CDR3 is CSARRGGMNTEAFF. The CDR3 DNA follows: TGCAGTGCTAGACGCGGTGGGATGAACACTGAAGCTTTCTTT.